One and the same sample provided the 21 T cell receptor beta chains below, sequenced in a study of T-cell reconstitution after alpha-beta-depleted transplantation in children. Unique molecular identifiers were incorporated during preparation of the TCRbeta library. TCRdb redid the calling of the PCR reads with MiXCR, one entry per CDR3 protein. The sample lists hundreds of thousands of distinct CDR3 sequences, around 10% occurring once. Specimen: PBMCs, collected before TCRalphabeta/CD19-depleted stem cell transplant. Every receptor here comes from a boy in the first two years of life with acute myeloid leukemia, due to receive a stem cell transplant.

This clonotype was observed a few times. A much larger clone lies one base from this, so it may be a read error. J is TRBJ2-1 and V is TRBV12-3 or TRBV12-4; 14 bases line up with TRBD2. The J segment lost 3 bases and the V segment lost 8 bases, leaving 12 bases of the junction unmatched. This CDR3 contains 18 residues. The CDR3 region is CASCSHGTSGSFYNEQFF. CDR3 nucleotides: TGTGCCAGCTGTTCCCATGGGACTAGCGGGAGTTTCTACAATGAGCAGTTCTTC.

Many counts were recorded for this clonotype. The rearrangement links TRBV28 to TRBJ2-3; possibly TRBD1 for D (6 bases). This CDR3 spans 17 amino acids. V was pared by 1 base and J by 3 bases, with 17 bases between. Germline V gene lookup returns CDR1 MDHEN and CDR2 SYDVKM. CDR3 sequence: CASSLSSQGPLTDTQYF. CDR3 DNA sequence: TGTGCCAGCAGTTTATCCTCACAGGGCCCTCTGACAGATACGCAGTATTTT.

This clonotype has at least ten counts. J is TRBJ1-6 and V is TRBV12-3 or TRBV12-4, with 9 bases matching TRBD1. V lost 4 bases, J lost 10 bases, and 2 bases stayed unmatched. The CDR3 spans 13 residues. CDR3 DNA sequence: TGTGCCAGCAGTTGGACAGGGGCATCACCCCTCCACTTT. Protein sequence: CASSWTGASPLHF.

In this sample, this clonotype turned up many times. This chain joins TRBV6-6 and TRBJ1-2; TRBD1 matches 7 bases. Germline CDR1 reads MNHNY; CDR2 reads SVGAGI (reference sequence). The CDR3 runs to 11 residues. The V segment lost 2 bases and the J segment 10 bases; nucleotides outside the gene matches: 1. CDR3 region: CASSYDRDYTF. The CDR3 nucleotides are TGTGCCAGCAGTTACGACAGGGACTACACCTTC.

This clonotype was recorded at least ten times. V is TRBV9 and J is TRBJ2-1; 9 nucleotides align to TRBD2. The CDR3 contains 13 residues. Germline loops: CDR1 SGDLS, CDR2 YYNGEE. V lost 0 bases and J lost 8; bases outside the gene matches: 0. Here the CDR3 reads CASSVGGRDEQFF. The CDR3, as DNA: TGTGCCAGCAGCGTAGGCGGGAGGGATGAGCAGTTCTTC.

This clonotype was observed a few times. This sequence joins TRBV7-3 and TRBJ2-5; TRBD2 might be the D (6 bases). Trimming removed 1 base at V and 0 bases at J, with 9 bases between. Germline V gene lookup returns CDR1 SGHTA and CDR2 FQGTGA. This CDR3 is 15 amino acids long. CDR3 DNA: TGTGCCAGCAGCTTAAACCCGGGAGACCAAGAGACCCAGTACTTC. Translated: CASSLNPGDQETQYF.

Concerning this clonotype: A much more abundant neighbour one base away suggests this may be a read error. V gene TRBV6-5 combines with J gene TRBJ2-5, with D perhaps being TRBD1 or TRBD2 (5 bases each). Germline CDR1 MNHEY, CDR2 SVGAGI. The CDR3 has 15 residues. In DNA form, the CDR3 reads TGTGCCAGCAGTAACTCGATAACTGAGGGGGAGACCCAGTACTTC. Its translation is CASSNSITEGETQYF.

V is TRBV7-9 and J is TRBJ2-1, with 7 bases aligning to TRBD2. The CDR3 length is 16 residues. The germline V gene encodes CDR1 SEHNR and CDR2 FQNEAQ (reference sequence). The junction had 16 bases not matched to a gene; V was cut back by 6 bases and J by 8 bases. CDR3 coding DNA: TGTGCCAGCAGTTCTCGGATGGGCGGGAGTATCTATGAGCAGTTCTTC. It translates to CASSSRMGGSIYEQFF. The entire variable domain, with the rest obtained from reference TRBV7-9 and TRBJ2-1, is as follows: DTGVSQNPRHKITKRGQNVTFRCDPISEHNRLYWYRQTLGQGPEFLTYFQNEAQLEKSRLLSDRFSAERPKGSFSTLEIQRTEQGDSAMYLCASSSRMGGSIYEQFFGPGTRLTVL.

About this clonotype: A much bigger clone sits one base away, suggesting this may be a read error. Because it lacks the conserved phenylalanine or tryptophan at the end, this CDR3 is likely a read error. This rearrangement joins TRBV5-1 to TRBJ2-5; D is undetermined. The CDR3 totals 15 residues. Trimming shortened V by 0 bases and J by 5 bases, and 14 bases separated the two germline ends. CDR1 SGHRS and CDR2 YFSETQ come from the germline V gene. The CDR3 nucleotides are TGCGCCAGCAGCTTGGTGGCCGGCCCAAGGGAGACCCAGTACTCC. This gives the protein CASSLVAGPRETQYS.

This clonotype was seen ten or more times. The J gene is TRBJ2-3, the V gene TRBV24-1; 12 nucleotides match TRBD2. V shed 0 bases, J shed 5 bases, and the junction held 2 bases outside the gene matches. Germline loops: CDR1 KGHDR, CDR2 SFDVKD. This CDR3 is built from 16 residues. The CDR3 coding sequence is TGTGCCACCAGTGATTTGCCGACTAGCGGGGGAGATACGCAGTATTTT. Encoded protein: CATSDLPTSGGDTQYF.

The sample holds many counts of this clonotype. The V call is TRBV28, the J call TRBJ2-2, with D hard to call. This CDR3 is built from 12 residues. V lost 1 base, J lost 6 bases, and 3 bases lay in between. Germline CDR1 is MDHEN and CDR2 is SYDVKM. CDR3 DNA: TGTGCCAGCAGTTTATTGCCCGGGGAGCTGTTTTTT. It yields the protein CASSLLPGELFF.

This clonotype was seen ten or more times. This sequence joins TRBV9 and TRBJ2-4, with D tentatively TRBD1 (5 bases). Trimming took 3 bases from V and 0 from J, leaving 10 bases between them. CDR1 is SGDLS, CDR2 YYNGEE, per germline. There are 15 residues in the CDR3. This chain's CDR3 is CASSAHQGAKNIQYF. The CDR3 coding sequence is TGTGCCAGCAGCGCCCATCAGGGAGCCAAAAACATTCAGTACTTC.

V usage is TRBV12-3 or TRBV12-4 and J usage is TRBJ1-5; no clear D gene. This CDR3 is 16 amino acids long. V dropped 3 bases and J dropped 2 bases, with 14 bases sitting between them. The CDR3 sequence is CASSFWRERGNQPQHF. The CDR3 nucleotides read TGTGCCAGCAGTTTTTGGCGGGAAAGGGGCAATCAGCCCCAGCATTTT.

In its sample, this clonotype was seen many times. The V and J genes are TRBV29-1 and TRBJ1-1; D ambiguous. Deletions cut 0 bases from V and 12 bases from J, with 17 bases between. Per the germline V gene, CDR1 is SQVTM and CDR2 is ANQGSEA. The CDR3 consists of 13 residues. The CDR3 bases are TGCAGCGTTGAAGATGGGCCACCAGGTTGGACTTTCTTT. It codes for CSVEDGPPGWTFF.

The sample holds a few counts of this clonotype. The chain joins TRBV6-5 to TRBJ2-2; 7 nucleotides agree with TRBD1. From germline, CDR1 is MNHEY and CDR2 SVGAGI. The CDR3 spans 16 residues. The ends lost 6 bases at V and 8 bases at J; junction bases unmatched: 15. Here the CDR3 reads CASRGERGLRTGELFF. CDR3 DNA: TGTGCCAGCAGAGGAGAGAGGGGGCTAAGGACGGGGGAGCTGTTTTTT.

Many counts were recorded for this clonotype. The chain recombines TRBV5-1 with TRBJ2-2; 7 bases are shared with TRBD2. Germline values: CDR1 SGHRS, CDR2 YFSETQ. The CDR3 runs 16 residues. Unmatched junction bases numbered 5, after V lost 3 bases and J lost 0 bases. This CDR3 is CASSSSGPANTGELFF. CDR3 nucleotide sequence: TGCGCCAGCAGCTCTAGCGGCCCCGCGAACACCGGGGAGCTGTTTTTT. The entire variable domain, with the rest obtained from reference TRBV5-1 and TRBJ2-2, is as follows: KAGVTQTPRYLIKTRGQQVTLSCSPISGHRSVSWYQQTPGQGLQFLFEYFSETQRNKGNFPGRFSGRQFSNSRSEMNVSTLELGDSALYLCASSSSGPANTGELFFGEGSRLTVL.

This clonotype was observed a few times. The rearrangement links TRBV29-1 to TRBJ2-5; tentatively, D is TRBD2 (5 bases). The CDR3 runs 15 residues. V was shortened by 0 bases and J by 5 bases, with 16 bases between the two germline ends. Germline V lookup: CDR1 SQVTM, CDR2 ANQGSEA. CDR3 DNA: TGCAGCGTTGAAGATCCGCAACTAGTTGTGGAGACCCAGTACTTC. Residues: CSVEDPQLVVETQYF.

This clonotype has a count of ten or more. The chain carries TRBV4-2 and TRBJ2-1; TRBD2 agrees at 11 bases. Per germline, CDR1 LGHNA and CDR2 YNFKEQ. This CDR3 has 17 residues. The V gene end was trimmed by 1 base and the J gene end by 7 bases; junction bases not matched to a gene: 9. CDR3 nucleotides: TGTGCCAGCAGCCAAGCAACCTTGGGGACTAGCGGAAATGAGCAGTTCTTC. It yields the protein CASSQATLGTSGNEQFF.

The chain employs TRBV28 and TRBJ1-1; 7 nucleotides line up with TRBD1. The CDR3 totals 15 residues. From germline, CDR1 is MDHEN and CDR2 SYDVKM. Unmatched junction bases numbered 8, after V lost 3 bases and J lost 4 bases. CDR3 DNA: TGTGCCAGCAGTTTTACCAGGGGGAGGCCCACTGAAGCTTTCTTT. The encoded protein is CASSFTRGRPTEAFF.

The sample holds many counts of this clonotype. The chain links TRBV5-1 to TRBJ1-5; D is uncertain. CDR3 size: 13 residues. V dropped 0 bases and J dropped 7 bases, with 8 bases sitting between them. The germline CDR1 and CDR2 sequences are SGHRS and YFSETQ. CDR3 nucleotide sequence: TGCGCCAGCAGCTTGGGGTGGGAGCAGCCCCAGCATTTT. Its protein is CASSLGWEQPQHF. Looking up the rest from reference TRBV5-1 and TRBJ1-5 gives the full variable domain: KAGVTQTPRYLIKTRGQQVTLSCSPISGHRSVSWYQQTPGQGLQFLFEYFSETQRNKGNFPGRFSGRQFSNSRSEMNVSTLELGDSALYLCASSLGWEQPQHFGDGTRLSIL.

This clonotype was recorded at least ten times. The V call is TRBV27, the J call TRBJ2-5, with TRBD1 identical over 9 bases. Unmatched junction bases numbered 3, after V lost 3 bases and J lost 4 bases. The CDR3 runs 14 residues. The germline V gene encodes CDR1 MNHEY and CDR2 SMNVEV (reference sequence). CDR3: CASSFSDRGETQYF. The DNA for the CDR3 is TGTGCCAGCAGTTTCTCGGACAGGGGAGAGACCCAGTACTTC.